The source of this T cell receptor (beta chain) is a study of beta chain features in type 1 diabetes. Germline-derived CDR1 and CDR2 are SGHAT and FQNNGV. V lost 5 bases and J 6 bases, leaving 4 bases between the germline ends. The CDR3 contains 11 residues. Sequenced material consisted of expressed TCRB transcripts (all of the isolated RNA was reverse transcribed). Method: immunoSEQ multiplex PCR; TCRdb's copy keeps in-frame clones and lacks some. The sample lists over 700,000 clones, roughly 15% occurring once. This clone occurred a few times. What it binds is not known. The study's findings and limits: In comparison with healthy donors, patients had naive, central memory and Treg TCRB repertoires that appeared more similar. Moderate but significant shortening of TCRB CDR3s was recorded in all four CD4+ subsets from Type 1 diabetes patients.

Each of the CD4+ naive, central memory, regulatory and stem cell-like memory populations was sorted via CD45RO/CCR7/CD25/CD127/CD95/CD27. Purities over 95% were achieved in all sorted populations. The J gene is TRBJ2-2, the V gene TRBV11-2; D unclear. The sample taken for sequencing was naive CD4+ T cells from blood. The clonotype originates from a woman aged 18-35 years in good health. CDR3 coding DNA: TGTGCCAGCAGCACATCCGGGGAGCTGTTTTTT. This sequence encodes CASSTSGELFF.